This T cell receptor (beta chain) was observed in a study of cytomegalovirus exposure and HLA in healthy donors. Study observations and caveats: Information on immune exposure was restricted to one variable (CMV serostatus). A later analysis by the authors found several of the most significant clusters apparently linked to common viral pathogens.

Primers included in the PCR were 60 Vbeta and 13 Jbeta primers. The method was immunoSEQ multiplex PCR; TCRdb's version includes in-frame clones alone and lacks a portion of them. The table shows roughly 13,000 clones, with 55% to 75% occurring only once. This CDR3 has 15 amino acids. The germline gives CDR1 SGHDN, CDR2 FVKESK. V shed 0 bases and J 4 bases; nucleotides not matched to a gene: 2. Points on this clone: Its target is not known.

What was sequenced was PBMCs. This chain uses TRBV14 with TRBJ1-1, with 10 positions matching TRBD1. The sequence was obtained from a woman in her 50s in good health and CMV-seropositive. The CDR3 protein is CASSQDRTGGTEAFF. For the CDR3, the DNA is TGTGCCAGCAGCCAAGATAGGACAGGGGGCACTGAAGCTTTCTTT.